The rows below give T cell receptor beta chains drawn from one sample of a study of cytomegalovirus exposure and HLA in healthy donors. This table comes from immunoSEQ multiplex PCR, and its TCRdb copy is limited to in-frame clones, with some not included. Of roughly 190,000 clones listed, around 79% are singletons. Sequencing was carried out using PBMCs. The origin of the receptors is a woman aged 50 to 60 in good health and CMV-seronegative. Both conserved end residues are part of each CDR3. A D gene is named only where the DNA matches it firmly. Clone size is stated in some rows and not others, as once, few, many or a class when expanded.

d_gene	v_gene	abundance	j_gene	CDR3nt	CDR3aa
NA	TRBV7-6	NA	TRBJ1-5	TGTGCCAGCAGCTTAGATGTGGAGGGTCAGCCCCAGCATTTT	CASSLDVEGQPQHF
TRBD2	TRBV15	few	TRBJ2-7	TGTGCCACCAGCAGAGGGACTAGCGGGAGTCAACGGGGCGAGCAGTACTTC	CATSRGTSGSQRGEQYF
NA	TRBV5-4	NA	TRBJ2-7	TGTGCCAGCAGCGTTGGAGACATGAGGGCGTCGGGGGAGCAGTACTTC	CASSVGDMRASGEQYF
NA	TRBV29-1	NA	TRBJ2-3	TGCAGCGTTGAAGGAGTTAGGACAGACGCCACAGATACGCAGTATTTT	CSVEGVRTDATDTQYF
NA	TRBV6-5	NA	TRBJ1-1	TGTGCCAGCAGTTACTCGAGGCAGCTCGGCACTGAAGCTTTCTTT	CASSYSRQLGTEAFF
NA	TRBV29-1	once	TRBJ2-1	TGCAGCGTTGAGGCCGGTACCGGGTTCCTATACAATGAGCAGTTCTTC	CSVEAGTGFLYNEQFF
NA	TRBV7-2	NA	TRBJ2-3	TGTGCCAGCAGCTTATCAATACTAGCTTCACATACTAGCACAGATACGCAGTATTTT	CASSLSILASHTSTDTQYF
NA	TRBV7-9	NA	TRBJ1-1	TGTGCCAGCAGCTTAGCGCGGGGGGCGGGGGCCACTGAAGCTTTCTTT	CASSLARGAGATEAFF
NA	TRBV10-2	few	TRBJ1-1	TGCGCCAGCAGTGACGAAGGAGTCACTGAAGCTTTCTTT	CASSDEGVTEAFF
TRBD1	TRBV5-1	NA	TRBJ1-2	TGCGCCAGCAGCTCGGGAACTTCGGACAGGGGGCTGTCTGGCTACACCTTC	CASSSGTSDRGLSGYTF
NA	TRBV6-6	NA	TRBJ2-2	TGTGCCAGCAGTCTCCTTCCTAGGGGATCCGGGGAGCTGTTTTTT	CASSLLPRGSGELFF
TRBD2	TRBV5-4	NA	TRBJ2-3	TGTGCCAGCAGCTTGGGCGTGGGGGGGGGAGGAGATACGCAGTATTTT	CASSLGVGGGGDTQYF
NA	TRBV5-1	NA	TRBJ2-5	TGCGCCAGCAGCTTGGGGCGGAGAGAATTGTTCGAGACCCAGTACTTC	CASSLGRRELFETQYF
NA	TRBV7-9	few	TRBJ1-5	TGTGCCAGCAGCTTGGGTCAGGGCAGGGAGGGCAATCAGCCCCAGCATTTT	CASSLGQGREGNQPQHF
NA	TRBV18	NA	TRBJ2-1	TGTGCCAGCTCACCACGATTCCAGGGCGATTATGACAATGAGCAGTTCTTC	CASSPRFQGDYDNEQFF
NA	TRBV7-8	NA	TRBJ1-2	TGTGCCAGCAGCGGCCAGGAGGCAGGGACAAACTATGGCTACACCTTC	CASSGQEAGTNYGYTF
NA	TRBV11-2	NA	TRBJ1-1	TGTGCCAGCAGCTTAGGGGGCAGCCCTAACACTGAAGCTTTCTTT	CASSLGGSPNTEAFF
NA	TRBV6-5	few	TRBJ2-7	TGTGCCAGCAGTTACTCGAGGGGGTCACCCTCCTACGAGCAGTACTTC	CASSYSRGSPSYEQYF
TRBD1	TRBV18	NA	TRBJ1-1	TGTGCCAGCTCACCACCGACAGGGCCGAACACTGAAGCTTTCTTT	CASSPPTGPNTEAFF
TRBD2	TRBV4-3	NA	TRBJ2-3	TGCGCCAGCAGCCAAGGGGGGGGCGGGAGGGCTTATAGCACAGATACGCAGTATTTT	CASSQGGGGRAYSTDTQYF
TRBD1	TRBV19	NA	TRBJ2-1	TGTGCCAGTGGTGTGAGACAGGGAAGGGAGTTCTTC	CASGVRQGREFF
TRBD1	TRBV19	few	TRBJ1-4	TGTGCCAGTAGTATGGACAGGGGTGCAACTAATGAAAAACTGTTTTTT	CASSMDRGATNEKLFF
TRBD2	TRBV5-1	NA	TRBJ2-1	TGCGCCAGCAGTCCCTCCCTCTTAGCGGGGGGGCCCGATGAGCAGTTCTTC	CASSPSLLAGGPDEQFF
NA	TRBV9	NA	TRBJ2-5	TGTGCCAGCAGCGTAGTCGCAGGGCGACAAGAGACCCAGTACTTC	CASSVVAGRQETQYF
NA	TRBV6-5	NA	TRBJ1-1	TGTGCCAGCAGCCCGACGGGTCGCGCTGAAGCTTTCTTT	CASSPTGRAEAFF
TRBD2	TRBV4-1	few	TRBJ2-6	TGCGCCAGCAGCCAAGCAGCGGGGTACGGGGCCAACGTCCTGACTTTC	CASSQAAGYGANVLTF
NA	TRBV2	NA	TRBJ2-1	TGTGCCAGCAGGTCCGGGGGGCCGGGGCATGAGCAGTTCTTC	CASRSGGPGHEQFF
TRBD1	TRBV10-1	NA	TRBJ2-3	TGCGCCAGCAGCCAATACCCGACAGGGGGACTCACAGATACGCAGTATTTT	CASSQYPTGGLTDTQYF
NA	TRBV6-1	NA	TRBJ1-5	TGTGCCAGCAGTCCTTCTGGGAGGGCCCAGCATTTT	CASSPSGRAQHF
NA	TRBV19	once	TRBJ2-3	TGTGCCAGTAGCCTTGGCCCCACAGATACGCAGTATTTT	CASSLGPTDTQYF
TRBD1	TRBV19	NA	TRBJ2-5	TGTGCCAGTAGTCCCCGGACAGGGCGGGAGACCCAGTACTTC	CASSPRTGRETQYF
NA	TRBV7-8	NA	TRBJ2-7	TGTGCCAGCAGCTTATCGGCGGTTTCCTACGAGCAGTACTTC	CASSLSAVSYEQYF
NA	TRBV6-6	few	TRBJ1-1	TGTGCCAGCAGTTGGACAACAACGGGCACTGAAGCTTTCTTT	CASSWTTTGTEAFF
NA	TRBV6-6	NA	TRBJ1-1	TGTGCCAGCAGTCCAAACAGGGTAGGCAACACTGAAGCTTTCTTT	CASSPNRVGNTEAFF
TRBD2	TRBV9	NA	TRBJ2-1	TGTGCCAGCAGCGTCCCTCTTAGCGGGGGCTACAATGAGCAGTTCTTC	CASSVPLSGGYNEQFF
TRBD1	TRBV6-5	NA	TRBJ2-1	TGTGCCAGCACCCCGGGACAGGGAAGTTCGGGTGAGCAGTTCTTC	CASTPGQGSSGEQFF
TRBD2	TRBV4-3	once	TRBJ2-3	TGCGCCAGCAGCCGAATAGCGGGGGGCCGGGATGGTACAGATACGCAGTATTTT	CASSRIAGGRDGTDTQYF